What follows are 20 T cell receptor beta chains derived from one specimen sequenced in a study of blood T cell repertoires in COVID-19. The table came from immunoSEQ multiplex PCR; TCRdb's copy has only in-frame clones and leaves some out. Counted here are about 160,000 clones, approximately 88% occurring once; the ten biggest clones make up roughly 2.3%. Sequencing was carried out using peripheral blood. These receptors were obtained from a man in his 70s with acute or convalescent COVID-19.

The count of this clone is one. This chain connects TRBV5-1 to TRBJ2-1; TRBD1 matches 7 bases. The V segment lost 0 bases and the J segment 4 bases; nucleotides outside the gene matches: 1. CDR3 length equals 14 residues. Germline V CDR1 and CDR2: SGHRS, YFSETQ. Here the CDR3 DNA reads TGCGCCAGCAGCTTGGTACAGGGGTACAATGAGCAGTTCTTC. Translating gives CASSLVQGYNEQFF.

This chain connects TRBV5-8 to TRBJ2-1, with D maybe TRBD2 (5 bases). Germline CDR1 reads SGHTS; CDR2 reads YDEGEE. CDR3 size: 14 residues. Trimming took off 2 bases at V and 7 bases at J, with 13 bases between the two ends. CDR3 protein: CASSLEDYQNEQFF. Written as DNA, the CDR3 is TGTGCCAGCAGCTTAGAAGACTACCAGAATGAGCAGTTCTTC. Full variable domain (missing parts from reference TRBV5-8 and TRBJ2-1): EAGVTQSPTHLIKTRGQQATLRCSPISGHTSVYWYQQALGLGLQFLLWYDEGEERNRGNFPPRFSGRQFPNYSSELNVNALELEDSALYLCASSLEDYQNEQFFGPGTRLTVL.

The chain uses TRBV14 and TRBJ2-6, with a possible D match to TRBD1 (5 bases). The germline V gene encodes CDR1 SGHDN and CDR2 FVKESK. V lost 3 bases and J 1 base, leaving 16 bases between the germline ends. There are 18 residues in the CDR3. The CDR3 DNA reads as TGTGCCAGCAGCCAGGACCCAAGGGGCTTTTCTGGGGCCAACGTCCTGACTTTC. Its protein is CASSQDPRGFSGANVLTF.

This clone was picked up a small number of times. The chain uses TRBV10-1 and TRBJ1-3; 10 nucleotides line up with TRBD1. The length of the CDR3 is 14 residues. Unmatched junction bases numbered 7, after V lost 8 bases and J lost 6 bases. The germline V gene encodes CDR1 WNHNN and CDR2 SYGVQD (reference sequence). CDR3 nucleotides: TGCGCCAGCCCTTTTGGGACAGGGGAAAACACCATATATTTT. Amino acids: CASPFGTGENTIYF.

The gene calls are TRBV5-6 and TRBJ2-3; the D gene is possibly TRBD2 (6 bases). Germline values: CDR1 SGHDT, CDR2 YYEEEE. The V gene lost 4 bases and the J gene lost 2 bases, with 17 bases spanning the gap. The CDR3 loop spans 16 amino acids. The CDR3, as DNA: TGTGCCAGCAGCCCCGCCGGGGGACTCTACACAGATACGCAGTATTTT. Translated, it gives CASSPAGGLYTDTQYF. Full variable domain (missing parts from reference TRBV5-6 and TRBJ2-3): DAGVTQSPTHLIKTRGQQVTLRCSPKSGHDTVSWYQQALGQGPQFIFQYYEEEERQRGNFPDRFSGHQFPNYSSELNVNALLLGDSALYLCASSPAGGLYTDTQYFGPGTRLTVL.

Of note for this clone: The sample carries other DNA sequences with the same CDR3. V usage is TRBV18 and J usage is TRBJ2-1; perhaps TRBD1 as D (7 bases). V gave up 2 bases and J gave up 3 bases, with 11 bases separating them. In germline, CDR1 is KGHSH, CDR2 LQKENI. This CDR3 comprises 15 residues. The CDR3 region has the DNA TGTGCCAGCTCACCAGGGCAGGGGGGCTACAATGAGCAGTTCTTC. Translation gives CASSPGQGGYNEQFF.

This rearrangement joins TRBV2 to TRBJ2-7; possibly TRBD1 for D (5 bases). Germline V gives CDR1 SNHLY, CDR2 FYNNEI. Trimming left V 5 bases short and J 1 base short, with 15 bases between. This CDR3 has 15 amino acids. The CDR3, as DNA: TGTGCCAGCAGTTCACAGGTGTCCGCTTCCTACGAGCAGTACTTC. It codes for CASSSQVSASYEQYF.

This chain connects TRBV5-5 to TRBJ2-6; D call uncertain. Germline V CDR1 and CDR2: SGHKS, YYEKEE (reference sequence). The ends were cut back, 8 bases at V and 0 bases at J, with 6 bases in the middle. CDR3 length: 13 residues. CDR3 in DNA: TGTGCCAGTACAACCTCTGGGGCCAACGTCCTGACTTTC. This gives the protein CASTTSGANVLTF.

The rearrangement links TRBV2 to TRBJ1-1, with 7 nucleotides matching TRBD1. Trimming removed 6 bases from V and 4 bases from J; junction bases left unmatched: 8. The germline V gene encodes CDR1 SNHLY and CDR2 FYNNEI. This CDR3 has 14 residues. The CDR3 DNA is TGTGCCAGCAGAGGGAGAGGGGGCGGCACTGAAGCTTTCTTT. It yields the protein CASRGRGGGTEAFF.

The gene calls are TRBV6-5 and TRBJ1-5, with D possibly TRBD1 on 5 matching bases. The ends were cut back, 4 bases at V and 5 bases at J, with 9 bases in the middle. CDR1 MNHEY and CDR2 SVGAGI come from the germline V gene. The CDR3 is made up of 13 amino acids. The CDR3: CASSLTGDQPQHF. The CDR3 DNA reads as TGTGCCAGCAGTTTAACAGGTGATCAGCCCCAGCATTTT.

The V and J genes are TRBV18 and TRBJ1-6; D might be TRBD1 (6 bases). Trimming took off 3 bases at V and 7 bases at J, with 13 bases between the two ends. The CDR3 sequence is 15 residues long. Germline V gene sequence: CDR1 KGHSH, CDR2 LQKENI. The CDR3 coding sequence is TGTGCCAGCTCACCGCTAACCAGGGGAAATTCACCCCTCCACTTT. Its protein is CASSPLTRGNSPLHF.

V is TRBV5-4 and J is TRBJ2-3; TRBD2 aligns across 7 bases. Per the germline V gene, CDR1 is SGHNT and CDR2 is YYREEE (reference sequence). V trimming: 4 bases; J trimming: 4 bases; junction bases outside the gene matches: 9. The CDR3 runs 15 residues. The CDR3 sequence: CASSKFGGVADTQYF. In DNA, the CDR3 is TGTGCCAGCAGCAAATTTGGGGGGGTGGCAGATACGCAGTATTTT.

V is TRBV24-1 and J is TRBJ2-1, with 8 bases identical to TRBD1. From germline, CDR1 is KGHDR and CDR2 SFDVKD. This CDR3 is 16 amino acids long. Trimming took 5 bases from V and 8 from J; bases not matched to a gene: 13. CDR3 sequence: CATSVPGQGKGDEQFF. The CDR3 nucleotides read TGTGCCACCAGTGTCCCCGGACAGGGAAAGGGCGATGAGCAGTTCTTC.

This chain joins TRBV25-1 and TRBJ2-5, with TRBD1 matching over 9 bases. The germline V gene has CDR1 MGHDK and CDR2 SYGVNS. With V trimmed by 1 base and J by 5 bases, 8 bases remained unmatched. This CDR3 region has 16 residues. The DNA for the CDR3 is TGTGCCAGCAGTGAATGGGGGGACAGGGATAGGGAGACCCAGTACTTC. This codes for CASSEWGDRDRETQYF. Complete variable domain (other parts from reference TRBV25-1 and TRBJ2-5): EADIYQTPRYLVIGTGKKITLECSQTMGHDKMYWYQQDPGMELHLIHYSYGVNSTEKGDLSSESTVSRIRTEHFPLTLESARPSHTSQYLCASSEWGDRDRETQYFGPGTRLLVL.

The chain joins TRBV5-4 to TRBJ2-5; a weak D match, TRBD1 (5 bases). Germline-derived CDR1 and CDR2 are SGHNT and YYREEE (reference sequence). The CDR3 has 15 residues. V was pared by 4 bases and J by 4 bases, with 17 bases between. The CDR3 spells CASSPRQNPIETQYF. The DNA of the CDR3 is TGTGCCAGCAGCCCTAGACAGAACCCTATAGAGACCCAGTACTTC.

This rearrangement joins TRBV10-3 to TRBJ2-1; 7 bases line up with TRBD2. This CDR3 spans 14 amino acids. Germline lookup yields CDR1 ENHRY and CDR2 SYGVKD. The trim removed 8 bases at V and 5 bases at J, leaving 9 bases unmatched. The CDR3, as DNA: TGTGCCATCTCAGCTAGCGGAAACAACAATGAGCAGTTCTTC. It yields the protein CAISASGNNNEQFF.

The CDR3 DNA reads as TGTGCCAGTCGATTGGCGGGGGTGTACTCTGGCGAGCAGTACTTC. Encoded protein: CASRLAGVYSGEQYF. The chain links TRBV28 to TRBJ2-7, with 7 bases that match TRBD2. The germline V gene encodes CDR1 MDHEN and CDR2 SYDVKM. V trimming: 9 bases; J trimming: 6 bases; junction bases outside the gene matches: 17. This CDR3 is built from 15 residues.

The V gene is TRBV5-1, the J gene TRBJ2-3; TRBD2 matches at 12 bases. CDR1 is SGHRS and CDR2 is YFSETQ in the germline V gene. The CDR3 extends over 15 amino acids. The V gene end was trimmed by 4 bases and the J gene end by 6 bases; junction bases not matched to a gene: 6. The CDR3, as DNA: TGCGCCAGCAGCATACCTAGCGGGAGGGCCGATACGCAGTATTTT. The encoded protein is CASSIPSGRADTQYF.

Turning to this clone: The sample carries other DNA sequences with the same CDR3. Here the CDR3 reads CATSDPSTGENQPQHF. The CDR3 DNA reads as TGTGCCACCAGTGATCCTTCGACAGGGGAAAATCAGCCCCAGCATTTT. The V call is TRBV24-1, the J call TRBJ1-5; 8 bases are shared with TRBD1. J gave up 4 bases and V 3 bases, and 7 bases lay outside the gene matches. The CDR3 consists of 16 residues. CDR1 and CDR2 from the germline V gene are KGHDR and SFDVKD.

V is TRBV19 and J is TRBJ1-1; D is undetermined. CDR1 is LNHDA and CDR2 is SQIVND in the germline V gene (reference sequence). Between the trimmed V and J ends, which lost 2 bases and 10 bases, there was a span of 11 bases. The CDR3 loop spans 12 amino acids. In DNA form, the CDR3 reads TGTGCCAGTAGTATAAGGAGGGAGGCAGCTTTCTTT. It codes for CASSIRREAAFF.